These T cell receptor beta chains were read from a single sample in a study of T-cell reconstitution after alpha-beta-depleted transplantation in children. TCRdb called the PCR reads again in MiXCR, with one record for every CDR3 protein. This sample has 500,000 to 600,000 distinct CDR3 sequences; roughly 33% occur once, and the top ten carry approximately 2.3%. The sample consisted of PBMCs from the stem cell graft donor, taken from the stem cell graft. The source is a human donor who donated a stem cell graft to a child with aplastic anemia. Each CDR3 is given with its conserved first and last residue. D genes are given only for firm matches. Not every row has a clone size; where given, it reads once, few, many or a size class.

J gene,D gene,V gene,clone size,CDR3 DNA,CDR3 protein
TRBJ2-5,TRBD1,TRBV29-1,few,TGCAGCGTCGTGTCCGGGACAGCACAAGAGACCCAGTACTTC,CSVVSGTAQETQYF
TRBJ1-4,TRBD1,TRBV7-2,.,TGTGCCAGCAGCTTTAGGGGGCTCACTAATGAAAAACTGTTTTTT,CASSFRGLTNEKLFF
TRBJ1-1,.,TRBV7-9,.,TGTGCCAGCAGCTTAGCGGATATCAAAGAAGCTTTCTTT,CASSLADIKEAFF
TRBJ1-2,.,TRBV12-3/TRBV12-4,few,TGTGCCAGCAGAAAATCCGGGACCGATTTCTATGGCTACACCTTC,CASRKSGTDFYGYTF
TRBJ2-1,.,TRBV19,few,TGTGCCACCAGAGGCAGGGCCGTTGAGCAGTTCTTC,CATRGRAVEQFF
TRBJ2-7,.,TRBV7-2,.,TGTGCCAGCAGTCCCTCCGTCTACGAGCAGTACTTC,CASSPSVYEQYF
TRBJ2-7,.,TRBV5-1,many,TGCGCCAGCAGCTTGGCCGGAGGGGGATCCTACGAGCAGTACTTC,CASSLAGGGSYEQYF
TRBJ2-1,TRBD2,TRBV6-5,.,TGTGCCAGCAGTTACGGGGGACTAGCGGGAGGGAGTGAGCAGTTCTTC,CASSYGGLAGGSEQFF
TRBJ2-1,TRBD2,TRBV12-3/TRBV12-4,.,TGTGCCAGCAGTTTCAGAACTAGCGGGAGCTACAATGAGCAGTTCTTC,CASSFRTSGSYNEQFF
TRBJ1-2,.,TRBV6-1,.,TGTGCCAGCAGAGAGGCGGGGAATTACTATGGCTACACCTTC,CASREAGNYYGYTF
TRBJ2-5,.,TRBV12-3/TRBV12-4,.,TGTGCCAGCAGTTTAGCGAGGCTGGCAGGGCCGTCCGAAGAGACCCAGTACTTC,CASSLARLAGPSEETQYF
TRBJ2-7,.,TRBV4-3,.,TGCGCCAGCAGCCAAGGTCGGAGGAAGCAAGGAAGCGAGCAGTACTTC,CASSQGRRKQGSEQYF
TRBJ2-3,.,TRBV5-4,.,TGTGCCAGCAGCTTTATCGGGGGAGCCCTCACTAGCACAGATACGCAGTATTTT,CASSFIGGALTSTDTQYF
TRBJ2-2,TRBD1,TRBV27,few,TGTGCCACCAGGACCGTCCGGGACAGGGCGTCCGGGGAGCTGTTTTTT,CATRTVRDRASGELFF
TRBJ1-4,TRBD1,TRBV20-1,.,TGCAGTGCTAGCGACAGGGGGCTAGAAAAACTGTCTTTT,CSASDRGLEKLSF
TRBJ2-3,.,TRBV27,once,TGTGCCAGCAGTCCCGTGGGACTTCTAACTAGCACAGATACGCAGTATTTT,CASSPVGLLTSTDTQYF
TRBJ2-1,TRBD2,TRBV28,.,TGTGCCAGCAGTGCCCTACTAGCGGGAGGGGATGAGCAGTTCTTC,CASSALLAGGDEQFF
TRBJ2-2,.,TRBV5-1,.,TGCGCCAGCAGAAATGCCTGGGGTAACACCGGGGAGCTGTTTTTT,CASRNAWGNTGELFF
TRBJ2-5,TRBD2,TRBV20-1,.,TGCAGTGCTGGGGGGTTAGCGGGAGGGCCGAGGGAGACCCAGTACTTC,CSAGGLAGGPRETQYF
TRBJ2-1,.,TRBV6-1,few,TGTGCCAGCACCCTAAGGTCGGCTCCGCGGAATGAGCAGTTCTTC,CASTLRSAPRNEQFF
TRBJ1-1,.,TRBV7-9,.,TGTGCCAGCAGCCCAGCCCCGGGGAACATGAACACTGAAGCTTTCTTT,CASSPAPGNMNTEAFF
TRBJ1-5,.,TRBV20-1,few,TGCAGTGCTATAGGACAGATCAATCAGCCCCAGCATTTT,CSAIGQINQPQHF
TRBJ2-3,.,TRBV20-1,few,TGCAGTGCTAGAGGGGGATTTAGCACAGATACGCAGTATTTT,CSARGGFSTDTQYF
TRBJ1-1,.,TRBV18,.,TGTGCCAGCTCACCAATCTTTAAGGAGGGACCTACTGAAGCTTTCTTT,CASSPIFKEGPTEAFF
TRBJ2-3,.,TRBV9,.,TGTGCCAGCAGCGTAGGAGGGGATACGCAGTATTTT,CASSVGGDTQYF
TRBJ1-4,.,TRBV12-3/TRBV12-4,few,TGTGCCAGCAGCCGGGGGTTAGCTAATGAAAAACTGTTTTTT,CASSRGLANEKLFF
TRBJ1-1,.,TRBV5-1,few,TGCGCCAGCAGCTTTGTCTCGCCTATGAACACTGAAGCTTTCTTT,CASSFVSPMNTEAFF
TRBJ1-5,.,TRBV4-3,.,TGCGCCAGCAGCCAAGAAGTCGGGGGGGGACCCCAGCATTTT,CASSQEVGGGPQHF
TRBJ1-3,.,TRBV30,few,TGTGCCTGGAGTTCGCTCTCTGGAAACACCATATATTTT,CAWSSLSGNTIYF
TRBJ2-7,.,TRBV20-1,.,TGCAGCAGAAAACAGGGCTACGAGCAGTACTTC,CSRKQGYEQYF
TRBJ2-5,TRBD1,TRBV7-2,.,TGTGCCAGCAGCCTGACAGGGGGGAACCAAGAGACCCAGTACTTC,CASSLTGGNQETQYF
TRBJ2-2,.,TRBV14,.,TGTGCCAGCAGCCAAGATCGGATAGCCGACCTCACCGGGGAGCTGTTTTTT,CASSQDRIADLTGELFF
TRBJ2-7,.,TRBV7-2,.,TGTGCCAGCAGCTTAGTTTACGGGGCCACCTACGAGCAGTACTTC,CASSLVYGATYEQYF
TRBJ2-7,TRBD2,TRBV7-2,few,TGTGCCAGCAGCTTTGTCGGGCGGGAGGGCCGATACGAGCAGTACTTC,CASSFVGREGRYEQYF
TRBJ2-1,.,TRBV6-5,.,TGTGCCAGCAAGGTTTCCTACAATGAGCAGTTCTTC,CASKVSYNEQFF
TRBJ2-1,.,TRBV7-9,.,TGTGCCAGCAGCTCCCCTAGGGGAACCTTACATGAGCAGTTCTTC,CASSSPRGTLHEQFF
TRBJ2-3,TRBD2,TRBV24-1,many,TGTGCCACCAGTGATTACGGAACTAGCGGGAGTATAGCAGATACGCAGTATTTT,CATSDYGTSGSIADTQYF
TRBJ2-1,.,TRBV10-3,few,TGTGCCATCAGTGAGTCCGCGAGAAAAAATGAGCAGTTCTTC,CAISESARKNEQFF
TRBJ2-7,.,TRBV27,few,TGTGCCAGCAGTAGCTCCAGGGATTACGAGCAGTACTTC,CASSSSRDYEQYF
TRBJ2-1,.,TRBV4-3,.,TGCGCCAGCAGCCAAGTTGCAGGGTCCTCCTACAATGAGCAGTTCTTC,CASSQVAGSSYNEQFF
TRBJ1-6,.,TRBV19,few,TGTGCCAGTAAGGGATATAATTCACCCCTCCACTTT,CASKGYNSPLHF